The T cell receptor beta chain described here comes from a study of shared clonotypes between healthy human individuals. Clones were sequenced by immunoSEQ multiplex PCR, and TCRdb holds only the in-frame ones, with some missing. The table records under 2,500,000 clones, around 95% of them present only once. This clone was recorded only once. What it recognizes is unknown. V was cut by 7 bases and J by 4 bases, with 19 bases left in between. Germline V gene data show CDR1 as MNHNS and CDR2 as SASEGT. This CDR3 comprises 15 residues. Notes on the study in general: Memory subsets generally showed lower estimated richness than naive subsets. Depth of sequencing was expected to influence donor clonotype sharing. Several donors showed sharing of 4.5% to 6% of naive CD4 clonotypes.

The genes are TRBV6-1 and TRBJ1-1, with a possible D match to TRBD1 (6 bases). This TCR was sampled from a man between 18 and 35 years old in good health. The source material was naive CD4+ T cells sorted from blood. Subset indicated: CD45RA+ positively selected. Here the CDR3 reads CASTTAWGGGTEAFF. DNA for the CDR3: TGTGCCAGCACCACCGCGTGGGGAGGGGGCACTGAAGCTTTCTTT.